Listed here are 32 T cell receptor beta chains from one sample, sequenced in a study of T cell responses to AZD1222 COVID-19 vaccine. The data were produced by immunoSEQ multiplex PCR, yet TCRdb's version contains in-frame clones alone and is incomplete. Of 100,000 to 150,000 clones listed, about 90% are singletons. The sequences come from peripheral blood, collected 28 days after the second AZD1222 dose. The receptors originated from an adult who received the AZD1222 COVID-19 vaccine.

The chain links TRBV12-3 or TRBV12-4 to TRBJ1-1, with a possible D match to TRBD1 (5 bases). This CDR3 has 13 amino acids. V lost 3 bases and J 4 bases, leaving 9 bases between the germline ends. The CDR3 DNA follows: TGTGCCAGCAGTTTTGGGGGGGGCACTGAAGCTTTCTTT. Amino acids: CASSFGGGTEAFF.

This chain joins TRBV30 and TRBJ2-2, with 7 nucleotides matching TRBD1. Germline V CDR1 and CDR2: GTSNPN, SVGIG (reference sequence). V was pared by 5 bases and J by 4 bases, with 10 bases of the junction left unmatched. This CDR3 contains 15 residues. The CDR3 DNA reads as TGTGCCTGGCGTTACAGGGGTACAAGCACCGGGGAGCTGTTTTTT. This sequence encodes CAWRYRGTSTGELFF.

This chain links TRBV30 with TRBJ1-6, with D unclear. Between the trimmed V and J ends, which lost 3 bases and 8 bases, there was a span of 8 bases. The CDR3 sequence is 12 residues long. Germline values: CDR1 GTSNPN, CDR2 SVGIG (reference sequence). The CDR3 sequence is CAWSLWDSPLHF. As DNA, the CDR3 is TGTGCCTGGAGCCTTTGGGATTCACCCCTCCACTTT.

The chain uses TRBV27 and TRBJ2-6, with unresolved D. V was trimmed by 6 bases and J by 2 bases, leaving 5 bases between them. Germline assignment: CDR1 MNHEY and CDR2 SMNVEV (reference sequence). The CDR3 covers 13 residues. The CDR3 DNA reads TGTGCCAGCAGCCCGCCTGGGGCCAACGTCCTGACTTTC. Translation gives CASSPPGANVLTF.

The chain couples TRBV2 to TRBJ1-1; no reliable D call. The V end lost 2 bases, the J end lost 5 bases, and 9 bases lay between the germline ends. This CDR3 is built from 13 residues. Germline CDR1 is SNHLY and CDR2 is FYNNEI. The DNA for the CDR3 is TGTGCCAGCAGTGAACAAGGGAGAACTGAAGCTTTCTTT. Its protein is CASSEQGRTEAFF.

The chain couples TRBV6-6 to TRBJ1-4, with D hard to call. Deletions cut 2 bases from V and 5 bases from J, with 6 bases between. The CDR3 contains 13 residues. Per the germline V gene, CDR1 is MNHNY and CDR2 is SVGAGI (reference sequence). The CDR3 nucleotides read TGTGCCAGCAGTTACACTGGGAATGAAAAACTGTTTTTT. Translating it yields CASSYTGNEKLFF.

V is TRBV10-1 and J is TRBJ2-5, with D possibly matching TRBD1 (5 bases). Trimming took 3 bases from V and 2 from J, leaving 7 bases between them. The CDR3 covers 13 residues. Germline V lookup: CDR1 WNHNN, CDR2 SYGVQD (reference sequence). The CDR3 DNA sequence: TGCGCCAGCAGTGAATCAGGGCAAGAGACCCAGTACTTC. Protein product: CASSESGQETQYF.

This CDR3 is CASSPSPGGRTGELFF. The CDR3 bases are TGTGCCAGCAGCCCCTCCCCGGGGGGGCGCACCGGGGAGCTGTTTTTT. The chain combines TRBV4-2 with TRBJ2-2; 8 bases are shared with TRBD2. V gave up 4 bases and J gave up 4 bases; unmatched junction bases: 8. CDR1 LGHNA and CDR2 YNFKEQ come from the germline V gene. The length of the CDR3 is 16 residues.

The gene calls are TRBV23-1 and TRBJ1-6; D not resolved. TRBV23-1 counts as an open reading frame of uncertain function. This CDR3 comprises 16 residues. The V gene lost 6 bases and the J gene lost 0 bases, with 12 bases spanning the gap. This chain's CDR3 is CASSGMVGSYNSPLHF. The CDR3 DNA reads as TGCGCCAGCAGCGGTATGGTGGGCTCCTATAATTCACCCCTCCACTTT.

CDR3 protein: CASSIGVGGEEQFF. The DNA for the CDR3 is TGTGCCAGTAGTATTGGGGTCGGGGGAGAGGAGCAGTTCTTC. The rearrangement links TRBV19 to TRBJ2-1, with D possibly being TRBD2 (6 bases). Trimming took 3 bases from V and 10 from J, leaving 16 bases between them. Germline CDR1 reads LNHDA; CDR2 reads SQIVND (reference sequence). This CDR3 is 14 amino acids long.

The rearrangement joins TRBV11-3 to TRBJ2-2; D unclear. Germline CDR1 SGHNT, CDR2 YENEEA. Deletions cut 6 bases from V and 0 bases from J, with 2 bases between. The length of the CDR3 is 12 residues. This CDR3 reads CASRTNTGELFF. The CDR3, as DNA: TGTGCCAGCAGAACGAACACCGGGGAGCTGTTTTTT.

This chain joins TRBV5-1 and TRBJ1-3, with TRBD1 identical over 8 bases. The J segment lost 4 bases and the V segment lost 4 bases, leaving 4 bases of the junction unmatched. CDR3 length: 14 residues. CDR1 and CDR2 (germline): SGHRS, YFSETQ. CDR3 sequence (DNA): TGCGCCAGCAGCCACGACAGGGGAGGAAACACCATATATTTT. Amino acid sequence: CASSHDRGGNTIYF.

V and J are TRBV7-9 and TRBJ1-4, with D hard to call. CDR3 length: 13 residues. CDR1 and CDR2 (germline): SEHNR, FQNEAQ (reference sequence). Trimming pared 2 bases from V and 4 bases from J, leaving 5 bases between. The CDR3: CASSLPGNEKLFF. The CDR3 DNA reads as TGTGCCAGCAGCTTACCCGGTAATGAAAAACTGTTTTTT.

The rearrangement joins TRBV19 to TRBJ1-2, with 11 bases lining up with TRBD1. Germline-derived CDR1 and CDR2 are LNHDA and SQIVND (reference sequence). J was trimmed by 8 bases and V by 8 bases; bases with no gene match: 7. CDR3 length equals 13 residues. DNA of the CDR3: TGTGCCAGTCAACGGACAGGGGGCGGAGGCTACACCTTC. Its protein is CASQRTGGGGYTF.

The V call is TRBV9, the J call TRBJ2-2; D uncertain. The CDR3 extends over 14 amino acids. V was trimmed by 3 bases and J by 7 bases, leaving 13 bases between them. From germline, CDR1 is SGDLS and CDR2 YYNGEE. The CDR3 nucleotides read TGTGCCAGCAGCGCCCGGGTTGATAACGGGGAGCTGTTTTTT. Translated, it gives CASSARVDNGELFF.

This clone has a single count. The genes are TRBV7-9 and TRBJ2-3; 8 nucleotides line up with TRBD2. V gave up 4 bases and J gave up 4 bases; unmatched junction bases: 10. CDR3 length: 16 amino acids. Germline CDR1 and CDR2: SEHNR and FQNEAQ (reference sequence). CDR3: CASSSAGTRASDTQYF. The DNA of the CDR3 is TGTGCCAGCAGCTCAGCCGGGACTAGGGCCTCAGATACGCAGTATTTT.

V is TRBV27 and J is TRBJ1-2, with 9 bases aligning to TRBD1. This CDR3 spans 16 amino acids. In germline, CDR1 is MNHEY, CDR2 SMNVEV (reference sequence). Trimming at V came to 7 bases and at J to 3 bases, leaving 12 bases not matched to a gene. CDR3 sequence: CASTPRMTGGYYGYTF. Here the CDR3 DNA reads TGTGCCAGCACCCCGAGAATGACAGGGGGATACTATGGCTACACCTTC.

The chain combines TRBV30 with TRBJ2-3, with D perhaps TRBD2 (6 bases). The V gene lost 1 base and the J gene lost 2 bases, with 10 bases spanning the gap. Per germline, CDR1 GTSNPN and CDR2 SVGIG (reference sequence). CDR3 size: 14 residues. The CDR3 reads CAWSELADTDTQYF. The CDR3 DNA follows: TGTGCCTGGAGTGAGTTAGCGGACACAGATACGCAGTATTTT.

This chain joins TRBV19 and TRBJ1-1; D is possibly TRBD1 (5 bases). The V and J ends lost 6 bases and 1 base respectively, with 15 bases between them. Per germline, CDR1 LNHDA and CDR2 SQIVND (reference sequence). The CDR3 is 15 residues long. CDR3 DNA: TGTGCCAGTAGACAGGAGGCGACCTCGAACACTGAAGCTTTCTTT. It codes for CASRQEATSNTEAFF.

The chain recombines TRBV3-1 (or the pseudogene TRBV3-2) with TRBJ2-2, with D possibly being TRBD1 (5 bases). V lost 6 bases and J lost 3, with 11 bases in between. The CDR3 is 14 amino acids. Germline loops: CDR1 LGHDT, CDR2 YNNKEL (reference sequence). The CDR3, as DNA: TGTGCCAGCAGGCAGGGCGGTGACACCGGGGAGCTGTTTTTT. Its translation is CASRQGGDTGELFF.

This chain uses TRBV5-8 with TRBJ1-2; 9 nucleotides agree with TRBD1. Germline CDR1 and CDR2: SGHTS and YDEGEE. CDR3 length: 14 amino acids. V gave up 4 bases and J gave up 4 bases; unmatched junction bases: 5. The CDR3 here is CASSPQGAGYGYTF. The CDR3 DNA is TGTGCCAGCAGCCCACAGGGGGCCGGCTATGGCTACACCTTC.

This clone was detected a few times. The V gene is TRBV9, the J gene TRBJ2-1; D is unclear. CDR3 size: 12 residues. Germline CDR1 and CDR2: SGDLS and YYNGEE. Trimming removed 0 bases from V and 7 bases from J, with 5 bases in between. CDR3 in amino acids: CASSVDANEQFF. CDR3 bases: TGTGCCAGCAGCGTAGATGCGAATGAGCAGTTCTTC. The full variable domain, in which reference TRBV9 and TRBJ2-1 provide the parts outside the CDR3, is DSGVTQTPKHLITATGQRVTLRCSPRSGDLSVYWYQQSLDQGLQFLIQYYNGEERAKGNILERFSAQQFPDLHSELNLSSLELGDSALYFCASSVDANEQFFGPGTRLTVL.

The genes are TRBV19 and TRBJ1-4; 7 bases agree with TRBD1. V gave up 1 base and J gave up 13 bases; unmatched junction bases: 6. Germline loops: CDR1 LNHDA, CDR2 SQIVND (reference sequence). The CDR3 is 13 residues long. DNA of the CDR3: TGTGCCAGTAGTATAGGTGGGACAGCCGGACTGTTTTTT. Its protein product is CASSIGGTAGLFF.

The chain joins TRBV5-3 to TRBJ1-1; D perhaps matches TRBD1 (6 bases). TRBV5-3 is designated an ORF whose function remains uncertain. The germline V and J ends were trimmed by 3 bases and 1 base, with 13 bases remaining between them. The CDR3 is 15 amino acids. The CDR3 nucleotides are TGTGCCAGAAGCTCCCGGACAGCTACGAACACTGAAGCTTTCTTT. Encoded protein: CARSSRTATNTEAFF.

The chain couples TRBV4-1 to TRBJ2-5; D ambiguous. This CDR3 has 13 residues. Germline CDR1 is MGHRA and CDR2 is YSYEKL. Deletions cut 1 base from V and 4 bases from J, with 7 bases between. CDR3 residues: CASSQVPVETQYF. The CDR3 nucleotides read TGCGCCAGCAGCCAAGTGCCAGTAGAGACCCAGTACTTC.

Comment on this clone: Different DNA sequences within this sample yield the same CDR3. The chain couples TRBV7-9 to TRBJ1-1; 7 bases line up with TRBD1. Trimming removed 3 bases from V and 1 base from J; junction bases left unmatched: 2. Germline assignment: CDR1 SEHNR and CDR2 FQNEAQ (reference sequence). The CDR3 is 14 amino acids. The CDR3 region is CASSLRQGNTEAFF. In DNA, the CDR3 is TGTGCCAGCAGCTTGAGACAGGGGAACACTGAAGCTTTCTTT.

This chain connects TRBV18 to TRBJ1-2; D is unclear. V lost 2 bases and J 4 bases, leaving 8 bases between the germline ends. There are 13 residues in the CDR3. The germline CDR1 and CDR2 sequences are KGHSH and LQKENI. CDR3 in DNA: TGTGCCAGCTCACCAGCAGCCCTCTATGGCTACACCTTC. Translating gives CASSPAALYGYTF.

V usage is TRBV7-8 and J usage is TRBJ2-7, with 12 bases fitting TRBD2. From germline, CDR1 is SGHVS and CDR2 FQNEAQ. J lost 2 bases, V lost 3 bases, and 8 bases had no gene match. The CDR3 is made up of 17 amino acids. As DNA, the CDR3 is TGTGCCAGCAGCTTGATCCTAGCGGGGGGGGTACCCTACGAGCAGTACTTC. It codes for CASSLILAGGVPYEQYF.

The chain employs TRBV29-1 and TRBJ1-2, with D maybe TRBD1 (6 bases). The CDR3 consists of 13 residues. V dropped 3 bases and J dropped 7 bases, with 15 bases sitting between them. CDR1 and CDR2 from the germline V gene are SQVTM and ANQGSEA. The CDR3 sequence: CSVDVGRRGGYTF. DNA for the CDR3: TGCAGCGTTGATGTTGGGCGCAGGGGTGGCTACACCTTC.

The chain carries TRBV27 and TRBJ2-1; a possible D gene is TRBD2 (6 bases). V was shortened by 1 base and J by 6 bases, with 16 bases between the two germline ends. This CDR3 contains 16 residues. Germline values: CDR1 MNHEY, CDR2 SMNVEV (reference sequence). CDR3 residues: CASSLFTGSGSNEQFF. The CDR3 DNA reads TGTGCCAGCAGTTTATTCACCGGGAGTGGATCCAATGAGCAGTTCTTC.

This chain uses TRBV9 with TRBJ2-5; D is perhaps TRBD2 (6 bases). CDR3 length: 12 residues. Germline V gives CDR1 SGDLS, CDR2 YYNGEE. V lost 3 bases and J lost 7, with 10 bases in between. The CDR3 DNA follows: TGTGCCAGCAGCGCCTCCGGGGGGACCCAGTACTTC. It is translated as CASSASGGTQYF.

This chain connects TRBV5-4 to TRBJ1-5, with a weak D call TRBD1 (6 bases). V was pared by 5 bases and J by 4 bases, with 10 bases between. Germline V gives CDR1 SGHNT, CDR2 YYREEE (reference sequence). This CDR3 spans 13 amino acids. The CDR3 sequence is CASSLQGNQPQHF. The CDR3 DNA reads TGTGCCAGCAGTCTTCAGGGGAATCAGCCCCAGCATTTT.